This TCR beta chain was profiled in a study of CD8 T cells in ankylosing spondylitis. This clonotype was seen only a few times. No antigen is known for it. As the method for making TCR beta libraries, quantitative 5'-RACE with molecular barcodes was used. TCRdb analysed the 5' RACE reads with MiXCR anew, one entry per CDR3 protein. The sample shows over 25,000 distinct CDR3 sequences, 6.5% to 9.5% of them seen only once. General study results and limits: The authors found the disease-linked clones to be CD8+ and relatively rare in peripheral blood. Disease-linked clones reportedly concentrated significantly in matched ankylosing spondylitis synovial fluid.

The CDR3 extends over 14 amino acids. Germline V CDR1 and CDR2: MNHEY, SMNVEV (reference sequence). Unmatched junction bases numbered 0, after V lost 6 bases and J lost 4 bases. Input material: blood. This TCR derives from a male donor with ankylosing spondylitis or in good health (not recorded which). V is TRBV27 and J is TRBJ2-4; 13 nucleotides match TRBD2. The CDR3: CASRGLAGKNIQYF. In nucleotides, the CDR3 is TGTGCCAGCAGGGGACTAGCGGGGAAAAACATTCAGTACTTC.